This T cell receptor (beta chain) derives from a study of T-cell reconstitution after alpha-beta-depleted transplantation in children. During its preparation, the TCRbeta library received unique molecular identifiers. MiXCR was run by TCRdb on the PCR reads, yielding one entry per CDR3 protein. Of some 200,000 distinct CDR3 sequences in the sample, approximately 9.8% were seen once. From germline, CDR1 is DFQATT and CDR2 SNEGSKA (reference sequence). The V gene end was trimmed by 7 bases and the J gene end by 1 base; junction bases not matched to a gene: 8. This CDR3 comprises 14 residues. The sequencing used PBMCs from the stem cell graft donor, collected from the stem cell graft. This clonotype originated in a human donor who donated a stem cell graft to a child with SCID. J is TRBJ2-3 and V is TRBV20-1; the match to TRBD1 covers 7 bases. This CDR3 reads CSGHRGRGTDTQYF. In DNA, the CDR3 is TGCAGTGGCCACAGGGGACGGGGCACAGATACGCAGTATTTT.